One T cell receptor beta chain is described in this entry. In its sample, this clone was seen once. The antigen it binds to is not known. Base qualities are not provided; no much larger clone lies one nucleotide away. The CDR3 contains 16 residues, cysteine and phenylalanine counted. Only the CDR3 part of the read is kept: 48 bases, read in frame from the first base. V ends up 6 bases short and J 2 bases short, with an unmatched junction base count of 5. The germline V gene gives CDR1 as SNHLY and CDR2 as FYNNEI. The CDR3 regions of human TCRbeta chains were subjected to immunosequencing. Per the original workflow: TCRs in the repertoires were matched against a reference library of SARS-CoV-2-specific TCRs that had been generated with the MIRA antigen-specificity platform. Breadth meant the fraction of unique TCRs that were SARS-CoV-2-associated, whereas depth meant the fraction of total T cells that were SARS-CoV-2-associated. Each spike-specific TCR was assigned to its reactive spike region and to a CD4 or CD8 class using the MIRA data. Log10-transformed breadth and depth values were compared by one-way ANOVA with Sidak's multiple comparisons tests. TCRdb provides this immuneACCESS table in a form limited to in-frame rearrangements. Some clones are lacking; in checked studies, under half of them reflect an unresolved V gene, and why the rest are absent is not known. V, J and clone size were drawn from that table, and D and trimming were deduced from the DNA. The sample includes 100,000 to 150,000 clones, with around 90% observed a single time. 4% to 4.5% of the sample belongs to the ten largest clones.

The data belong to a study of T cell responses to AZD1222 COVID-19 vaccine (dated by TCRdb to the early 2020s). For the wider study: AZD1222 recipients given second doses at about 4 weeks or at about 12 weeks were pooled, since spike-specific TCR depth and breadth were not found to differ between the two schedules. A total of 233 trial participants underwent TCR sequencing, of whom under 220 had received two doses of AZD1222 and some 25 had received two doses of the MenACWY control vaccine. Trial participants were enrolled into age subgroups of 18-55, 56-69 and 70-plus years, which contained 148, 28 and 57 TCR-sequenced participants, respectively. General conclusions and limits of the study: Participants were mostly white British and included more females than males, and it was suggested by the authors that clonal diversity may have been underestimated. Nearly half of unique spike-specific TCRs reportedly recognized epitopes outside regions mutated in the B.1.351 and B.1.1.7 variants. Conclusions about previously exposed vaccinees are limited because only 5 or 6 AZD1222 recipients were SARS-CoV-2 seropositive at baseline. Spike-specific TCR breadth and depth rose significantly after two AZD1222 doses compared with day 0 and with MenACWY recipients. Because no day 14 peak-response samples were available, the repertoires could be characterized only after the peak T cell response. In the small 56-69-year group, the increase in depth fell short of significance, most likely because of low power. Vaccine-associated CD4 TCRs spanned the whole spike protein, with dominant responses in regions 160-218 and 743-854.

What this sample's time point label stands for: baseline before first vaccination. Vaccinee samples were obtained from the UK trials COV001 and COV002, which included a single-blind randomized controlled phase 2/3 trial of AZD1222 (ChAdOx1 nCoV-19) in healthy adults. For TCRbeta chain sequencing, PBMC samples were collected from trial participants at day 0 and at day 28 after the second dose. This clonotype originated in an adult in good health. The specimen comprised peripheral blood, sampled on day 0 of AZD1222 vaccination. The V and J genes are TRBV2 and TRBJ2-6, with 9 junctional bases fitting TRBD1. CDR3 protein: CASSRDRAPGANVLTF. The base sequence is TGTGCCAGCAGCCGGGACAGGGCTCCTGGGGCCAACGTCCTGACTTTC.